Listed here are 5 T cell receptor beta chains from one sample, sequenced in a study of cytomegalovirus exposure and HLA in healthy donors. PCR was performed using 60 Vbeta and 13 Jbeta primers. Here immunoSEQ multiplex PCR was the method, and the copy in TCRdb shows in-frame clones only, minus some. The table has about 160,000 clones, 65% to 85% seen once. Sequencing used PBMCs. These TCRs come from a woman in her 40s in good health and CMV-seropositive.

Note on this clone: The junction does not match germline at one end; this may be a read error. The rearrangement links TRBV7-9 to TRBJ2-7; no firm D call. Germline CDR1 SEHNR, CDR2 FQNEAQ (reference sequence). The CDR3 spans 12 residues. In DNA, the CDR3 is TGTTCCAGCAGCTTGTCCGGCTACGAGCAGTACTTC. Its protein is CSSSLSGYEQYF.

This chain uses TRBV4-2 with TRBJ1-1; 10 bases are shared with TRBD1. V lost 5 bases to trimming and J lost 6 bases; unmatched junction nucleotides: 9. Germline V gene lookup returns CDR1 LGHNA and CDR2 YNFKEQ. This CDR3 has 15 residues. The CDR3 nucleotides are TGTGCCAGCAGCTCCGGGGACAGGGGCTACTCTGAAGCTTTCTTT. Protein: CASSSGDRGYSEAFF.

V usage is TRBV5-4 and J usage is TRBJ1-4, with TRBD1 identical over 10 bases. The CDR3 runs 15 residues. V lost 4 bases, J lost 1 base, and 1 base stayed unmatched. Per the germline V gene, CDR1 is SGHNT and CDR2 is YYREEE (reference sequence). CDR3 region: CASSRTGGTNEKLFF. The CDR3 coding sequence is TGTGCCAGCAGCCGGACAGGGGGAACTAATGAAAAACTGTTTTTT.

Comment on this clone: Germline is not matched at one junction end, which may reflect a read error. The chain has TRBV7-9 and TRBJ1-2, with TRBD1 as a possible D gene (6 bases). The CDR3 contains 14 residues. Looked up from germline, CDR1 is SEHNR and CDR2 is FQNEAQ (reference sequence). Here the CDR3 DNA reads TGTTCCAGCAGCTTCGACAGGTCGGACTATGGCTACACCTTC. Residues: CSSSFDRSDYGYTF.

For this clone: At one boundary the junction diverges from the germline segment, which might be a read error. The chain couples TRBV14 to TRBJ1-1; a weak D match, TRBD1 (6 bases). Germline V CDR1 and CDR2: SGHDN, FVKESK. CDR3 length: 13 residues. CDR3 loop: CASSHRTATGAFF. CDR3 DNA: TGTGCCAGCAGCCACCGGACAGCAACTGGAGCTTTCTTT.